Listed here is a single TCR beta chain. Its cognate antigen is unknown. Other DNA sequences of this sample code for an identical CDR3. Repertoires were generated with immunoSEQ multiplex PCR, while TCRdb's copy carries only in-frame clones and drops some. The table records about 59,000 clones, around three quarters of them present only once. People whose metastatic non-small-cell lung cancer was chemo-refractory got focal radiation along with CTLA-4 blockade by ipilimumab. This entry comes from a study of radiotherapy plus CTLA-4 blockade in lung cancer. Turning to the study itself: Patients showed objective responses in 15% to 20% of cases and disease control in less than 35%. Whole-study findings and limits: Once radiotherapy plus ipilimumab had been given, TCR clones derived from tumor expanded in blood. Interferon-beta and early blood T cell clone dynamics reportedly predicted response best.

The receptor's source is a human donor with non-small cell lung cancer whose response to radiotherapy plus ipilimumab could not be evaluated. The source material was peripheral blood, sampled from a patient treated with radiotherapy plus ipilimumab.

The CDR3: CASSLWRGARSYEQYF. CDR3 in DNA: TGTGCCAGCAGTTTGTGGCGGGGGGCACGGAGTTACGAGCAGTACTTC. The chain recombines TRBV28 with TRBJ2-7; TRBD2 agrees at 8 bases. The CDR3 sequence is 16 residues long. Per the germline V gene, CDR1 is MDHEN and CDR2 is SYDVKM. Losses at the gene ends were 3 bases for V and 4 bases for J; bases not matched to a gene: 11.